These T cell receptor beta chains were read from a single sample in a study of blood T cell repertoires in COVID-19. Repertoires were generated with immunoSEQ multiplex PCR, while TCRdb's copy carries only in-frame clones and drops some. Of approximately 50,000 clones listed, approximately 91% are singletons. The sample taken for sequencing was peripheral blood. These receptors were taken from a man aged 50 to 59 with active COVID-19. Both conserved end residues are part of each CDR3. Fields, in order: clone size, D gene, V gene, J gene, CDR3 protein, CDR3 DNA. D genes are given only for firm matches. Clone size is shown for a subset of rows, as once, few, many or a class of expanded clone.

NA	TRBD1	TRBV28	TRBJ2-4	CASSLPRDRVVKNIQYF	TGTGCCAGCAGTTTACCAAGGGACAGGGTTGTCAAAAACATTCAGTACTTC
NA	TRBD2	TRBV9	TRBJ2-7	CASSVGTHGGTYEQYF	TGTGCCAGCAGCGTTGGCACCCACGGGGGGACCTACGAGCAGTACTTC
once	TRBD1	TRBV5-1	TRBJ2-7	CASSLQGQVFYEQYF	TGCGCCAGCAGCTTGCAGGGACAGGTGTTCTACGAGCAGTACTTC
NA	TRBD2	TRBV27	TRBJ2-3	CASSLFRGLADTQYF	TGTGCCAGCAGTTTGTTCCGGGGACTAGCAGATACGCAGTATTTT
NA	NA	TRBV2	TRBJ1-2	CASSEGGHTF	TGTGCCAGCAGCGAGGGAGGACACACCTTC
NA	NA	TRBV18	TRBJ1-2	CASTSKIEGSGYTF	TGTGCCAGCACATCAAAGATAGAGGGCAGTGGCTACACCTTC
NA	TRBD2	TRBV7-2	TRBJ2-3	CASSKLAGGKVDTQYF	TGTGCCAGCAGCAAACTAGCGGGGGGGAAGGTAGATACGCAGTATTTT
NA	TRBD1	TRBV4-1	TRBJ1-1	CASSQVQGAVNTEAFF	TGCGCCAGCAGCCAAGTCCAGGGGGCCGTGAACACTGAAGCTTTCTTT
few	NA	TRBV12-3/TRBV12-4	TRBJ1-4	CASGTSGEKLFF	TGTGCCAGCGGGACATCCGGCGAAAAACTGTTTTTT
NA	TRBD1	TRBV4-3	TRBJ2-1	CASSRLPPELGTGINEQFF	TGCGCCAGCAGCCGGTTGCCCCCGGAGTTAGGGACAGGGATCAATGAGCAGTTCTTC
NA	NA	TRBV11-2	TRBJ1-1	CASSYPGRTTEAFF	TGTGCCAGCAGCTACCCAGGGAGGACCACTGAAGCTTTCTTT
NA	NA	TRBV7-2	TRBJ2-7	CASSPSRGSSEQYF	TGTGCCAGCAGCCCAAGTAGGGGGTCTAGCGAGCAGTACTTC
once	TRBD2	TRBV9	TRBJ2-1	CASSVRWRESYNEQFF	TGTGCCAGCAGCGTACGTTGGCGGGAGTCCTACAATGAGCAGTTCTTC
once	TRBD1	TRBV9	TRBJ2-7	CASTVGQGAHEQYF	TGTGCCAGCACCGTGGGACAGGGGGCCCACGAGCAGTACTTC
few	NA	TRBV28	TRBJ1-6	CASSTGGVKTDF	TGTGCCAGCAGTACGGGAGGGGTCAAGACAGACTTT
once	NA	TRBV5-5	TRBJ2-5	CASSSPGARETQYF	TGTGCCAGCAGCTCCCCAGGGGCCAGGGAGACCCAGTACTTC
NA	NA	TRBV3-1/TRBV3-2	TRBJ2-7	CASSPLRGSYYEQYF	TGTGCCAGCAGCCCCCTTCGAGGCTCCTACTACGAGCAGTACTTC